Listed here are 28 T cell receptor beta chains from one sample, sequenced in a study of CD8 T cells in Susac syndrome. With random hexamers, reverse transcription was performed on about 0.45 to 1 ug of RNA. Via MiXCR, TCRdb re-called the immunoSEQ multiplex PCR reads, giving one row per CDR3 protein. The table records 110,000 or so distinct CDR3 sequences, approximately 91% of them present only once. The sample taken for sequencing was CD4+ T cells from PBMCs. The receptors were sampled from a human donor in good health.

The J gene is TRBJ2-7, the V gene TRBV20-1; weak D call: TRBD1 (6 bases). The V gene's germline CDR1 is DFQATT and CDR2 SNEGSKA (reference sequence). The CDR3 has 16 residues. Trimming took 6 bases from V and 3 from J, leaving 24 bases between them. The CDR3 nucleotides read TGCAGTGCAGTTTGGTCGTCAGGGGAACGGAACTACGAGCAGTACTTC. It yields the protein CSAVWSSGERNYEQYF.

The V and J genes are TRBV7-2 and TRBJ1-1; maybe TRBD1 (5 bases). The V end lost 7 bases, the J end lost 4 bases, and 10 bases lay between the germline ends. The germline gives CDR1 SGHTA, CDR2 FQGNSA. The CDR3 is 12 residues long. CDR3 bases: TGTGCCAGCAAGGGGCGCAGCACTGAAGCTTTCTTT. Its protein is CASKGRSTEAFF. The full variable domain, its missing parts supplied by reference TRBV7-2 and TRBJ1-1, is GAGVSQSPSNKVTEKGKDVELRCDPISGHTALYWYRQSLGQGLEFLIYFQGNSAPDKSGLPSDRFSAERTGGSVSTLTIQRTQQEDSAVYLCASKGRSTEAFFGQGTRLTVV.

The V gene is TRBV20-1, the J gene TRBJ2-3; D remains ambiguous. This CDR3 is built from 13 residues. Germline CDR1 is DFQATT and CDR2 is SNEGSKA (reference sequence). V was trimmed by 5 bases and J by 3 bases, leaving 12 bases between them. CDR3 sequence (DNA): TGCAGTGCTCCCGTATTAAGGACAGATACGCAGTATTTT. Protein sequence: CSAPVLRTDTQYF.

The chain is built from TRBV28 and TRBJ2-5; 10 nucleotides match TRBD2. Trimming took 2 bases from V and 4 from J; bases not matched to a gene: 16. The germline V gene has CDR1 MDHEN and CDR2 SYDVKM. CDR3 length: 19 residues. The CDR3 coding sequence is TGTGCCAGCAGTTTAACCGACTCCGTTTTAGCGGGAGGAGTAGAGACCCAGTACTTC. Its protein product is CASSLTDSVLAGGVETQYF.

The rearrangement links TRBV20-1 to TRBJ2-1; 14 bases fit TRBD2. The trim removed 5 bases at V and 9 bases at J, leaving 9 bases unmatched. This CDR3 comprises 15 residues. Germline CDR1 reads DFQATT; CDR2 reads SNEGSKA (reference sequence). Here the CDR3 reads CSAAETSGGAIEQFF. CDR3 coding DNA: TGCAGTGCTGCCGAGACTAGCGGGGGGGCCATTGAGCAGTTCTTC.

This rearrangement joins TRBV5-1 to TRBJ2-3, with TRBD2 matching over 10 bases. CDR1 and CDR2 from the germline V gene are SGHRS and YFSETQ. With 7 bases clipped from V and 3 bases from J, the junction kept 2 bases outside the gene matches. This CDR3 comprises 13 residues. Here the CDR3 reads CASRTSGTDTQYF. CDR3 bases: TGCGCCAGCCGGACTAGCGGTACAGATACGCAGTATTTT.

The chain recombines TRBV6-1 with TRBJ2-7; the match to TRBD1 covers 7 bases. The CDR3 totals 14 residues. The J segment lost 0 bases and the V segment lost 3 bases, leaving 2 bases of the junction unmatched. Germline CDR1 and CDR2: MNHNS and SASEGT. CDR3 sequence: CASSDTGASYEQYF. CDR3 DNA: TGTGCCAGCAGTGACACAGGGGCCTCCTACGAGCAGTACTTC.

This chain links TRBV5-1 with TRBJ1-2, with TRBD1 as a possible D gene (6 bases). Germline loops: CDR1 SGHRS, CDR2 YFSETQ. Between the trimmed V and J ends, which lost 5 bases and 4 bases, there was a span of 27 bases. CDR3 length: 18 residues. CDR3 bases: TGCGCCAGCAGGGGGGCATTAGGACAGAAAATGAGAGGCTATGGCTACACCTTC. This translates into CASRGALGQKMRGYGYTF.

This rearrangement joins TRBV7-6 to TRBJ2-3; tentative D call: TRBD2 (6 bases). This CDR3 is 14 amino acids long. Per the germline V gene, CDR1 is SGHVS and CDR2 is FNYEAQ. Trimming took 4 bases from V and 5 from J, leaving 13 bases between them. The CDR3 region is CASSSPGLGDTQYF. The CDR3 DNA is TGTGCCAGCAGCTCACCGGGACTCGGAGATACGCAGTATTTT.

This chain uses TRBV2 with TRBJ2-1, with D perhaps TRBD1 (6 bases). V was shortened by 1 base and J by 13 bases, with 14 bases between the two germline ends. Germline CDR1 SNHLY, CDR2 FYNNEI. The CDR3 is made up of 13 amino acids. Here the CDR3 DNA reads TGTGCCAGCAGTGAAGAGAGGGGGAACGGTCAGTTCTTC. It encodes CASSEERGNGQFF.

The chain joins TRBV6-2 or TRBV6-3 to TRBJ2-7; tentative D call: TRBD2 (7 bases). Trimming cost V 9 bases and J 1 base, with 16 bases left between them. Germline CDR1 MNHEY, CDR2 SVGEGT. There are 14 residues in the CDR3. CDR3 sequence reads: CASSQRDTSYEQYF. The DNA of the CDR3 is TGTGCCAGTTCCCAGCGGGACACATCCTACGAGCAGTACTTC.

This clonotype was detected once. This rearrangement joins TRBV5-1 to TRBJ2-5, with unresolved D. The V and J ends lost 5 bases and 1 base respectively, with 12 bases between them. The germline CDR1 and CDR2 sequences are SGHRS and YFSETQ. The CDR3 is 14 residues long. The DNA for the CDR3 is TGCGCCAGCAGTTCTCGCGGCGGCCAAGAGACCCAGTACTTC. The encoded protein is CASSSRGGQETQYF.

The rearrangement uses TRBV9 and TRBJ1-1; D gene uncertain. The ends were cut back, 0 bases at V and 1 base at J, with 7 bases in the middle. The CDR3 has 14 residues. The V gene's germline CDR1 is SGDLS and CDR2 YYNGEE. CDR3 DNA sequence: TGTGCCAGCAGCGTAGGTTTCCCGAACACTGAAGCTTTCTTT. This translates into CASSVGFPNTEAFF.

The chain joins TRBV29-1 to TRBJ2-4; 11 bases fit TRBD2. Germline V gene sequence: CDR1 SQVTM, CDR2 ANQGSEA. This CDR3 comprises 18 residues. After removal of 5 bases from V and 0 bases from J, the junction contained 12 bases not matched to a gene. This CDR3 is CSVSGLAGGGLAKNIQYF. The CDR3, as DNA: TGCAGCGTTTCGGGTCTAGCGGGAGGAGGACTAGCCAAAAACATTCAGTACTTC.

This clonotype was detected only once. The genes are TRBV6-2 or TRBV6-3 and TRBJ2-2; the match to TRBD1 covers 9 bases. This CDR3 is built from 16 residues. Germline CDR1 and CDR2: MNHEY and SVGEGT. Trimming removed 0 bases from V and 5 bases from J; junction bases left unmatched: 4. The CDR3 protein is CASSYSGTGRTGELFF. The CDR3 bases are TGTGCCAGCAGTTACTCGGGGACAGGGCGAACCGGGGAGCTGTTTTTT.

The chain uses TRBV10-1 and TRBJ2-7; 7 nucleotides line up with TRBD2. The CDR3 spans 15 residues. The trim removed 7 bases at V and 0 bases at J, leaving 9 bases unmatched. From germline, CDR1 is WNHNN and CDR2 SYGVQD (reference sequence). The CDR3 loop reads CASTPGRGDSYEQYF. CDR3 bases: TGCGCCAGCACCCCGGGACGGGGGGACTCCTACGAGCAGTACTTC.

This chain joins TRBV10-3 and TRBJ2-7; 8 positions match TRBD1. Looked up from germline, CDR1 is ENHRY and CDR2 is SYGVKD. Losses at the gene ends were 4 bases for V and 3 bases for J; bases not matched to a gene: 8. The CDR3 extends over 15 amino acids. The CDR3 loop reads CAISGETGDGYEQYF. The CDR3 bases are TGTGCCATCAGTGGGGAGACAGGGGACGGCTACGAGCAGTACTTC.

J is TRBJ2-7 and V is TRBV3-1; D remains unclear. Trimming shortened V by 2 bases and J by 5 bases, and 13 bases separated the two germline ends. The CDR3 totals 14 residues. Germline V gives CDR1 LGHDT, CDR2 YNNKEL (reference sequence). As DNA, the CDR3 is TGTGCCAGCAGCCAACGAAGCTCAAAGGACGAGCAGTACTTC. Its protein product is CASSQRSSKDEQYF.

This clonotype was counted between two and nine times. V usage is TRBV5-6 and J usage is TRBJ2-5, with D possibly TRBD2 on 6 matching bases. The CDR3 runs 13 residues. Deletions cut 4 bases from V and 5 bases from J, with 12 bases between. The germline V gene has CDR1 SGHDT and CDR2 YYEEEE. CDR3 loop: CASSRREGETQYF. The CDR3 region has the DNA TGTGCCAGCAGCCGGCGGGAAGGGGAGACCCAGTACTTC.

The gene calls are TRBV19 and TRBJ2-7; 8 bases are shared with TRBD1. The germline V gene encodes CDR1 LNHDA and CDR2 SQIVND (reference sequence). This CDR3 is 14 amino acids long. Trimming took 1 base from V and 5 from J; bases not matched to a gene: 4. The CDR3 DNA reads TGTGCCAGTAGTATAGCACAGGGGGTCAACGAGCAGTACTTC. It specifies CASSIAQGVNEQYF.

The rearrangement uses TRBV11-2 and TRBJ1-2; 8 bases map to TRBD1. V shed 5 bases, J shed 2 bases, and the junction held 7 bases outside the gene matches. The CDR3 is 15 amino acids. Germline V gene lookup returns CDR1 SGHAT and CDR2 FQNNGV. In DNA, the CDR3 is TGTGCCAGCAGCCCAAACAGGGGGTCAAACTATGGCTACACCTTC. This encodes CASSPNRGSNYGYTF. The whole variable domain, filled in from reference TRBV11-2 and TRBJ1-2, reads EAGVAQSPRYKIIEKRQSVAFWCNPISGHATLYWYQQILGQGPKLLIQFQNNGVVDDSQLPKDRFSAERLKGVDSTLKIQPAKLEDSAVYLCASSPNRGSNYGYTFGSGTRLTVV.

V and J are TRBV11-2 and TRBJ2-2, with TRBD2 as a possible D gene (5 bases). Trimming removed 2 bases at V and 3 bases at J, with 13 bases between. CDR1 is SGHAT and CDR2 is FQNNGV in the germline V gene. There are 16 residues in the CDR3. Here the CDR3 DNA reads TGTGCCAGCAGCTTAATCGGTCGGACTCACACCGGGGAGCTGTTTTTT. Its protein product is CASSLIGRTHTGELFF. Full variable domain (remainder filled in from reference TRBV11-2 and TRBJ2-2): EAGVAQSPRYKIIEKRQSVAFWCNPISGHATLYWYQQILGQGPKLLIQFQNNGVVDDSQLPKDRFSAERLKGVDSTLKIQPAKLEDSAVYLCASSLIGRTHTGELFFGEGSRLTVL.

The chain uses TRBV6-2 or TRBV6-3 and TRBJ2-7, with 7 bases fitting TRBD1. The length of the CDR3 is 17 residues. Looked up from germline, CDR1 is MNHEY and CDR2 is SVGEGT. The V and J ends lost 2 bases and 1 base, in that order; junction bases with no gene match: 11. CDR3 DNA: TGTGCCAGCAGTTACCTCCCGGGGACAGCGATTTCCTACGAGCAGTACTTC. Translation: CASSYLPGTAISYEQYF.

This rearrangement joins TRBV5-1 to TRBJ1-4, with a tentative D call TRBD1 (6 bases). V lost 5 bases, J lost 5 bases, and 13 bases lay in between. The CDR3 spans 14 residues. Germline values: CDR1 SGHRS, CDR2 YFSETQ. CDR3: CASRIQDSNEKLFF. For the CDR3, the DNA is TGCGCCAGCAGGATCCAGGACAGCAATGAAAAACTGTTTTTT.

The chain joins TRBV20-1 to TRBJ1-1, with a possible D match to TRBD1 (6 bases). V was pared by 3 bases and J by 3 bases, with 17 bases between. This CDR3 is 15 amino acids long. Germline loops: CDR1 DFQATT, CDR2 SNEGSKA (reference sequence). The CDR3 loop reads CSASGYRGSDTEAFF. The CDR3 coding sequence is TGCAGTGCTAGCGGTTATAGGGGGTCGGACACTGAAGCTTTCTTT.

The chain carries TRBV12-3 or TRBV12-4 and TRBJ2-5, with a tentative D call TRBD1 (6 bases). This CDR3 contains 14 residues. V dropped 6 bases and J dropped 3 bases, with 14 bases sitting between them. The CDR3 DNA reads TGTGCCAGCAGCCCGACGGACAGAGAAGAGACCCAGTACTTC. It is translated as CASSPTDREETQYF.

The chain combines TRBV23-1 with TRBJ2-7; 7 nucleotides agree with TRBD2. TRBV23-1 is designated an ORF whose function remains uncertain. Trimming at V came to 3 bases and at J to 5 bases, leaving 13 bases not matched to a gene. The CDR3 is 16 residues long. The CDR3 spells CASSQIPGRAKDEQYF. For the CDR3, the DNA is TGCGCCAGCAGTCAGATCCCAGGGAGGGCAAAGGACGAGCAGTACTTC.

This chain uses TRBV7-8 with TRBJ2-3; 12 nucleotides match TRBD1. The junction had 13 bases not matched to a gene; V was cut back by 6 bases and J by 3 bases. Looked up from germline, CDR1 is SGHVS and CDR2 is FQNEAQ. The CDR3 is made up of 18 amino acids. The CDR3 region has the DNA TGTGCCAGCAGTTCCCGGGACAGGGGGCGAATGGTGACAGATACGCAGTATTTT. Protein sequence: CASSSRDRGRMVTDTQYF.